Presented here are 21 T cell receptor beta chains from one specimen sequenced in a study of vaccination effects on CD4 cells after COVID-19 (dated by TCRdb to about 2022). The receptor library was made with the immunoSEQ multiplex PCR assay. The immuneACCESS repertoire file appears here via TCRdb, limited to in-frame rearrangements. These files lack a portion of the clones; in checked studies, under half of the deficit traces to unresolved V genes, and the cause of the others is not known. The sample table records tens of thousands of clones; around 69% of these occur just once. The ten largest account for about 2% of the sample. After around eleven days of culture, CD4+ T cells were isolated with the EasySep CD4+ T cell isolation kit. Two doses of either the BNT162b2 or the mRNA-1273 mRNA SARS-CoV-2 vaccine were administered to participants. These receptors have no known antigen. The sample in question was CD4+ T cells from PBMCs cultured without peptide, obtained after COVID-19 vaccination. These receptors were obtained from a human donor who received a COVID-19 vaccine.

J is TRBJ2-5 and V is TRBV24-1; the D gene is possibly TRBD1 (5 bases). The CDR3 length is 15 residues. V lost 3 bases and J 2 bases, leaving 12 bases between the germline ends. Germline assignment: CDR1 KGHDR and CDR2 SFDVKD. CDR3 region: CATSDRNRLQETQYF. CDR3 bases: TGTGCCACCAGTGATCGTAACAGGTTGCAAGAGACCCAGTACTTC.

This clone appeared once. The rearrangement uses TRBV27 and TRBJ1-2; the match to TRBD1 covers 8 bases. J lost 5 bases, V lost 4 bases, and 3 bases had no gene match. Germline CDR1 MNHEY, CDR2 SMNVEV (reference sequence). The CDR3 covers 13 residues. CDR3 sequence: CASSYRGIYGYTF. CDR3 sequence (DNA): TGTGCCAGCAGTTACAGGGGGATTTATGGCTACACCTTC.

This clone was counted between two and nine times. J is TRBJ1-4 and V is TRBV5-8; TRBD1 might be the D (5 bases). CDR3 length: 16 amino acids. Germline V gene lookup returns CDR1 SGHTS and CDR2 YDEGEE. V was shortened by 1 base and J by 3 bases, with 13 bases between the two germline ends. CDR3 in amino acids: CASSLLSAGSNEKLFF. CDR3 coding DNA: TGTGCCAGCAGCTTGCTTAGTGCAGGGTCTAATGAAAAACTGTTTTTT.

The V call is TRBV5-1, the J call TRBJ1-1; 7 bases are shared with TRBD1. V was clipped by 3 bases and J by 3 bases; unmatched bases: 11. This CDR3 is 16 amino acids long. CDR1 SGHRS and CDR2 YFSETQ come from the germline V gene. In DNA form, the CDR3 reads TGCGCCAGCAGCTACAACCTCCAGGGGGGCGACACTGAAGCTTTCTTT. Its protein is CASSYNLQGGDTEAFF. Together with reference TRBV5-1 and TRBJ1-1, the CDR3 gives the full variable domain: KAGVTQTPRYLIKTRGQQVTLSCSPISGHRSVSWYQQTPGQGLQFLFEYFSETQRNKGNFPGRFSGRQFSNSRSEMNVSTLELGDSALYLCASSYNLQGGDTEAFFGQGTRLTVV.

This clone was counted a few times. The CDR3 DNA sequence: TGCGCCAGCAGCACTGCTGGCCAGAGTGGCGAAAAACTGTTTTTT. Protein product: CASSTAGQSGEKLFF. V is TRBV5-1 and J is TRBJ1-4; D is uncertain. The CDR3 is 15 amino acids. The V gene's germline CDR1 is SGHRS and CDR2 YFSETQ. The V end lost 4 bases, the J end lost 8 bases, and 18 bases lay between the germline ends.

The chain links TRBV7-2 to TRBJ2-1; the D gene is possibly TRBD1 (5 bases). The CDR3 is 13 amino acids. Germline V gene data show CDR1 as SGHTA and CDR2 as FQGNSA. V dropped 4 bases and J dropped 8 bases, with 12 bases sitting between them. CDR3 amino acids: CASSSLVRDEQFF. Written as DNA, the CDR3 is TGTGCCAGCAGCTCCCTCGTCAGGGATGAGCAGTTCTTC. Complete variable domain (other parts from reference TRBV7-2 and TRBJ2-1): GAGVSQSPSNKVTEKGKDVELRCDPISGHTALYWYRQSLGQGLEFLIYFQGNSAPDKSGLPSDRFSAERTGGSVSTLTIQRTQQEDSAVYLCASSSLVRDEQFFGPGTRLTVL.

This clone has just one count. The genes are TRBV3-1 (or the pseudogene TRBV3-2) and TRBJ2-7, with TRBD1 identical over 8 bases. With V trimmed by 0 bases and J by 2 bases, 12 bases remained unmatched. The CDR3 contains 18 residues. Germline lookup yields CDR1 LGHDT and CDR2 YNNKEL (reference sequence). The CDR3, as DNA: TGTGCCAGCAGCCAAGATTTCGACAGGGGCGATGTCACCTACGAGCAGTACGTC. Residues: CASSQDFDRGDVTYEQYV.

A few counts support this clone. The V call is TRBV4-3, the J call TRBJ1-6; perhaps TRBD1 as D (5 bases). The V gene's germline CDR1 is LGHNA and CDR2 YSLEER. V was shortened by 1 base and J by 8 bases, with 12 bases between the two germline ends. The CDR3 spans 15 residues. The DNA of the CDR3 is TGCGCCAGCAGCCAAGGAAAGGGGTGGGATTCACCCCTCCACTTT. Translating it yields CASSQGKGWDSPLHF.

The chain links TRBV4-1 to TRBJ2-5; 12 bases are shared with TRBD2. Germline CDR1 and CDR2: MGHRA and YSYEKL. The trim removed 1 base at V and 5 bases at J, leaving 11 bases unmatched. This CDR3 is 18 amino acids long. The CDR3 sequence: CASSQAPQLAGGRETQYF. The CDR3 nucleotides are TGCGCCAGCAGCCAAGCTCCCCAACTAGCGGGGGGCCGGGAGACCCAGTACTTC.

This rearrangement joins TRBV19 to TRBJ1-5; possible D gene TRBD1, 5 bases. CDR1 is LNHDA, CDR2 SQIVND, per germline (reference sequence). The CDR3 loop spans 18 amino acids. V lost 4 bases and J lost 8, with 27 bases in between. The CDR3 sequence is CASSTRARAPGSGEPQHF. CDR3 in DNA: TGTGCCAGTAGTACCCGGGCGAGGGCGCCGGGCTCGGGGGAGCCCCAGCATTTT.

The chain uses TRBV2 and TRBJ2-3; D may be TRBD1 (6 bases). CDR1 is SNHLY, CDR2 FYNNEI, per germline. CDR3 length: 15 amino acids. The ends were cut back, 8 bases at V and 0 bases at J, with 15 bases in the middle. CDR3 nucleotide sequence: TGTGCCAGCGTCGTAAAGGGGGAGAGCACAGATACGCAGTATTTT. It is translated as CASVVKGESTDTQYF. Variable domain in full (rest from reference TRBV2 and TRBJ2-3): EPEVTQTPSHQVTQMGQEVILRCVPISNHLYFYWYRQILGQKVEFLVSFYNNEISEKSEIFDDQFSVERPDGSNFTLKIRSTKLEDSAMYFCASVVKGESTDTQYFGPGTRLTVL.

The chain combines TRBV24-1 with TRBJ1-1; D is undetermined. The V end was cut by 2 bases, the J end by 5 bases, with 8 bases between. The germline V gene has CDR1 KGHDR and CDR2 SFDVKD. The CDR3 is 13 amino acids. CDR3 sequence: CATSDSRKTEAFF. Written as DNA, the CDR3 is TGTGCCACCAGTGATTCCAGGAAAACTGAAGCTTTCTTT.

J is TRBJ2-3 and V is TRBV19, with D possibly called TRBD1 or TRBD2 (5 bases each). CDR1 is LNHDA, CDR2 SQIVND, per germline (reference sequence). The CDR3 is 15 residues long. Trimming left V 5 bases short and J 0 bases short, with 12 bases between. The CDR3 DNA follows: TGTGCCAGTAGTTCACAGAGGGGAAGCACAGATACGCAGTATTTT. Amino acids: CASSSQRGSTDTQYF.

The genes are TRBV5-6 and TRBJ1-2, with D possibly TRBD1 on 5 matching bases. This CDR3 region has 16 residues. The V end lost 1 base, the J end lost 6 bases, and 19 bases lay between the germline ends. Germline V gene data show CDR1 as SGHDT and CDR2 as YYEEEE. CDR3 region: CASSLKGTMGVDGYTF. For the CDR3, the DNA is TGTGCCAGCAGCTTGAAGGGGACGATGGGGGTGGATGGCTACACCTTC.

The chain has TRBV5-5 and TRBJ2-6, with D unclear. CDR1 and CDR2 (germline): SGHKS, YYEKEE (reference sequence). V was pared by 4 bases and J by 0 bases, with 14 bases between. The CDR3 has 17 residues. DNA for the CDR3: TGTGCCAGCAGCCCAAGAACAACAGTCTCTGGGGCCAACGTCCTGACTTTC. Translated: CASSPRTTVSGANVLTF.

The chain employs TRBV5-8 and TRBJ2-5; 8 positions agree with TRBD2. This CDR3 contains 16 residues. The germline V gene has CDR1 SGHTS and CDR2 YDEGEE. V shed 0 bases and J 0 bases; nucleotides not matched to a gene: 4. In DNA, the CDR3 is TGTGCCAGCAGCTTGGCCGGGGGGGCTAACCAAGAGACCCAGTACTTC. Translated, it gives CASSLAGGANQETQYF.

This CDR3 reads CASSPRSDRGKNTEAFF. The CDR3, as DNA: TGTGCCAGCTCACCGCGGTCGGACAGGGGGAAGAACACTGAAGCTTTCTTT. V and J are TRBV18 and TRBJ1-1, with 10 bases fitting TRBD1. Per germline, CDR1 KGHSH and CDR2 LQKENI. V lost 3 bases and J lost 1; bases outside the gene matches: 8. The CDR3 runs to 17 residues.

The chain couples TRBV3-1 (or the pseudogene TRBV3-2) to TRBJ1-6; no firm D call. This CDR3 contains 15 residues. Germline V gives CDR1 LGHDT, CDR2 YNNKEL (reference sequence). Trimming pared 3 bases from V and 8 bases from J, leaving 14 bases between. CDR3 nucleotide sequence: TGTGCCAGCAGCCAGGTGAGGACTTTCTATTCACCCCTCCACTTT. It specifies CASSQVRTFYSPLHF.

The CDR3 DNA sequence: TGTGCCAGCAGTTACGGAGGACGAGGCTACACCTTC. This gives the protein CASSYGGRGYTF. V is TRBV6-5 and J is TRBJ1-2; D gene uncertain. The CDR3 runs 12 residues. The V end was cut by 2 bases, the J end by 8 bases, with 9 bases between. Looked up from germline, CDR1 is MNHEY and CDR2 is SVGAGI.

This clone occurred a few times. The CDR3 here is CASSPPQGSYNSPLHF. Written as DNA, the CDR3 is TGTGCCAGCAGCCCCCCACAGGGCTCCTATAATTCACCCCTCCACTTT. V is TRBV6-2 or TRBV6-3 and J is TRBJ1-6; possibly TRBD1 for D (6 bases). From germline, CDR1 is MNHEY and CDR2 SVGEGT. Trimming took 6 bases from V and 0 from J, leaving 12 bases between them. This CDR3 has 16 residues.

The chain has TRBV2 and TRBJ1-2, with unresolved D. Germline V gives CDR1 SNHLY, CDR2 FYNNEI. The germline V and J ends were trimmed by 6 bases and 2 bases, with 13 bases remaining between them. This CDR3 spans 14 amino acids. The CDR3 bases are TGTGCCAGCAGCTGGCAGGCGACGAACTATGGCTACACCTTC. Translating gives CASSWQATNYGYTF.